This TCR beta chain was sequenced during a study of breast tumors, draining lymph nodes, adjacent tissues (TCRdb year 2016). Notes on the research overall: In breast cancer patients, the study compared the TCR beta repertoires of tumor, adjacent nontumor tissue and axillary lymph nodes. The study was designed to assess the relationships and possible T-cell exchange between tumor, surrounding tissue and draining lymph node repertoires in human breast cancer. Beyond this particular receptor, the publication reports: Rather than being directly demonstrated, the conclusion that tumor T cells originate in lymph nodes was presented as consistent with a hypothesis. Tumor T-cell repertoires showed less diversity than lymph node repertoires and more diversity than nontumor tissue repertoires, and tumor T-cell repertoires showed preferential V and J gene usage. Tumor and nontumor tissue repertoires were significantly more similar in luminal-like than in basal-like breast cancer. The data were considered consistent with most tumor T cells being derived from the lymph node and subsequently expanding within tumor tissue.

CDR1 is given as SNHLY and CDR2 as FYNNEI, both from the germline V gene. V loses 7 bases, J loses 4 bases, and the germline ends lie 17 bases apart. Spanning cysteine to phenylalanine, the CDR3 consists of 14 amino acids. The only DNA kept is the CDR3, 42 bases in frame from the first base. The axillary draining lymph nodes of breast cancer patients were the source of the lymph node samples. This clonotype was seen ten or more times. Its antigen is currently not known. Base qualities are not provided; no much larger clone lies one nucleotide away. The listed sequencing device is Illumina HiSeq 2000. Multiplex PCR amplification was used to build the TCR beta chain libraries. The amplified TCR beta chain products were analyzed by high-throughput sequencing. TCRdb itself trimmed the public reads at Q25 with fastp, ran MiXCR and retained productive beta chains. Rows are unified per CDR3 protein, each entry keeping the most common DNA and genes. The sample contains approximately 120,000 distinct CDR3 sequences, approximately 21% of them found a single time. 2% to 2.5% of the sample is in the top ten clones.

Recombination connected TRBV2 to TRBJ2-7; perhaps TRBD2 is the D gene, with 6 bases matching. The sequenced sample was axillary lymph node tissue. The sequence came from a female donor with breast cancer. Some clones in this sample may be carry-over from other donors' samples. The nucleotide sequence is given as TGTGCCAGCACCCCCGGGAGTCTGGGGTACGAGCAGTACTTC. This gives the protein CASTPGSLGYEQYF.